Given below is one TCR beta chain in context. Antigen: not known. Read sequence stops 3 residues before the CDR3 end, and the germline J gene provides the missing end. These data are taken from a study of T cells in women clearing cervical HPV infection. Study context: For cases, blood was sampled a median about 140 days after lesion detection, interquartile range roughly 90 to 230 days. Points from the study as a whole: Cases and controls were distinguished at AUC approximately 0.81 by richness and V genes. T-cell numbers per sample were unknown and may explain richness differences.

The V gene's germline CDR1 is MDHEN and CDR2 SYDVKM. After removal of 5 bases from V and 1 base from J, the junction contained 9 bases not matched to a gene. This CDR3 is 17 amino acids long. The table came from immunoSEQ multiplex PCR; TCRdb's copy has only in-frame clones and leaves some out. The data include about 30,000 clones; the top ten clones carry around 4%. This sequence was found in a woman aged 18-69 years with a cervical HPV16 infection that either progressed to CIN3+ or cleared (not recorded which). The V gene is TRBV28, the J gene TRBJ2-3; 10 bases match TRBD2. Sequencing was done on a sample of blood buffy coat. The sequenced part of the CDR3 DNA is TGTGCCAGCAGTCCCTCAAGAGCGGGGGGGCGCACAGATACG. Amino acid sequence: CASSPSRAGGRTDT. The full CDR3 protein is CASSPSRAGGRTDTQYF. Full variable domain (remainder filled in from reference TRBV28 and TRBJ2-3): DVKVTQSSRYLVKRTGEKVFLECVQDMDHENMFWYRQDPGLGLRLIYFSYDVKMKEKGDIPEGYSVSREKKERFSLILESASTNQTSMYLCASSPSRAGGRTDTQYFGPGTRLTVL.